This T cell receptor (beta chain) comes out of a study of CXCR3-negative and CXCR3-positive naive CD8 T cells. Germline V gene data show CDR1 as SGHNT and CDR2 as YENEEA. This CDR3 has 16 residues. About this clonotype: Its antigen is undetermined.

The libraries of TRB cDNA were constructed through 5' RACE using UMI labels. TCRdb reworked the 5' RACE reads into one entry per CDR3 protein, no DNA. This specimen shows about 50,000 distinct CDR3 sequences; the ten leading clones hold about 0.61%. Study outcomes and limitations: Hydrophobicity was higher for TRB CDR3s found in CXCR3-positive naive cells than in CXCR3-negative naive cells. Memory, not naive, CXCR3-negative and CXCR3-positive cells differed in TRBV-TRBJ usage.

Naive CD8+ T cells showed CD45RO-CCR7+CD27+CD95-. This clonotype was sampled from a human donor in good health. Some clones in this sample may be carry-over from other donors' samples. The gene calls are TRBV11-3 and TRBJ2-5; lacking DNA, the TRBD2 call made by TCRdb goes unchecked. Specimen: naive CXCR3+ CD8+ T cells from blood. Subset defined: CD45RO-CCR7+CD27+CD95- naive CD8+ T cells expressing CXCR3 (TNR3+). The CDR3 reads CASSPKPGLLPETQYF.